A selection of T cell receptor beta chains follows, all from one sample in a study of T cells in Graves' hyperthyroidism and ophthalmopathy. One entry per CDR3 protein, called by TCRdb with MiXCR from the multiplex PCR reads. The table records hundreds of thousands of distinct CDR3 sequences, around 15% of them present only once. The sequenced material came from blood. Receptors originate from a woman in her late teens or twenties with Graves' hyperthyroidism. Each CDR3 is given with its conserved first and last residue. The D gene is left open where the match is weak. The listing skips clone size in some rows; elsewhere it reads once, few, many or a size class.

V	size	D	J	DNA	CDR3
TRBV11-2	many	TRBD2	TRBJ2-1	TGTGCCAGCAGCTTAGAAGAGGGACTAGCGGGAGCAACAGAGCAGTTCTTC	CASSLEEGLAGATEQFF
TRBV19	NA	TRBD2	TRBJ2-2	TGTGCCAGTGGGGGGAGGGCTCGGGGCACCGGGGAGCTGTTTTTT	CASGGRARGTGELFF
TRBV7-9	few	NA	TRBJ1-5	TGTGCCAGCAGCTCACTGGGGCCAGGGGCGGGCAATCAGCCCCAGCATTTT	CASSSLGPGAGNQPQHF
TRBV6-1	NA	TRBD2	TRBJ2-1	TGTGCCAGCCAGACAGGACTAGCGGGAGGGGACAATGAGCAGTTCTTC	CASQTGLAGGDNEQFF
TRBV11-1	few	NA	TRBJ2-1	TGTGCCAGCAGTATCTCCCTCTCCTACAATGAGCAGTTCTTC	CASSISLSYNEQFF
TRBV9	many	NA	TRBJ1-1	TGTGCCAGCAGCGTAGAGGCACAGGGCCCAACAGGTGAAGCTTTCTTT	CASSVEAQGPTGEAFF
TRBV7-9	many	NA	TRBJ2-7	TGTGCCAGCAGCCCAAAGACCGACAGCTACGAGCAGTACTTC	CASSPKTDSYEQYF
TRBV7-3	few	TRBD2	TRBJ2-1	TGTGCCAGCAGCCGGACTAGCGACTTCAACAATGAGCAGTTCTTC	CASSRTSDFNNEQFF
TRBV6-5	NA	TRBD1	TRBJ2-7	TGTGCCAGCAGTTACTCGCCGGGACAGGGGGCGGACGAGCAGTACTTC	CASSYSPGQGADEQYF
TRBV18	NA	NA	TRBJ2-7	TGTGCCAGCTCAAGCGCAGACTACGAGCAGTACTTC	CASSSADYEQYF
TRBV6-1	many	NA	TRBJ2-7	TGTGCCAGCAGTGCCCTAGCAAGGCCAAGCTCCTACGAGCAGTACTTC	CASSALARPSSYEQYF
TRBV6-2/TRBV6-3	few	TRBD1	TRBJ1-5	TGTGCCAGCAGTTACGTCCCGGGACAGGGGAGGCTTTGCAATCAGCCCCAGCATTTT	CASSYVPGQGRLCNQPQHF
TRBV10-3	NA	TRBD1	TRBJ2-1	TGTGCCATCAGCTGGGGACAGGGAAATTGGAATGAGCAGTTCTTC	CAISWGQGNWNEQFF
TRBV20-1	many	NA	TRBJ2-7	TGCAGCGGGGTGGAAGCGGCGCGGACCTACGAGCAGTACTTC	CSGVEAARTYEQYF
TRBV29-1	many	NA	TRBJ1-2	TGCAGCGTTGAGAGCCTCTATGGCTACACCTTC	CSVESLYGYTF
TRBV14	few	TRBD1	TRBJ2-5	TGTGCCAGCAGCCAGAAGGGGGCGAGCAGGGAGACCCAGTACTTC	CASSQKGASRETQYF
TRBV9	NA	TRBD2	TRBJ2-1	TGTGCCAGCAGCGCGGCGGGAGGGCTATACAATGAGCAGTTCTTC	CASSAAGGLYNEQFF
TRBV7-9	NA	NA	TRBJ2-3	TGTGCCAGCAGCCTCTCTTCATACTCCTGGGGTAGCACAGATACGCAGTATTTT	CASSLSSYSWGSTDTQYF
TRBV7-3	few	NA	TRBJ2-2	TGTGCCAGCAGCCTGCACCAGGGGGGCACCGGGGAGCTGTTTTTT	CASSLHQGGTGELFF
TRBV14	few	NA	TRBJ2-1	TGTGCCAGCAGCCAAGATCTGGCTAGCAAGGAGTTCTTC	CASSQDLASKEFF
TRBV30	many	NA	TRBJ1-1	TGTGCCTGGGACAGGCACACTGAAGCTTTCTTT	CAWDRHTEAFF
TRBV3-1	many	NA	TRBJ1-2	TGTGCCAGCAGCCAAGTAAATGGCTACACCTTC	CASSQVNGYTF
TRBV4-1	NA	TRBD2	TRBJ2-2	TGCGCCAGCAGGAATACCCCTAGCGGGGATAGAGAGCTGTTTTTT	CASRNTPSGDRELFF
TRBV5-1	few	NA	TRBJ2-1	TGCGCCAGCAGCCTGGGGGTGGGTAAGCGGACCGGCCGCAATGAGCAGTTCTTC	CASSLGVGKRTGRNEQFF
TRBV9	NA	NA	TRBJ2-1	TGTGCCAGCAGCCCAAGGGGCTCGAGGCCCAACTACGAGCAGTTCTTC	CASSPRGSRPNYEQFF